This T cell receptor (beta chain) was observed in a study of CD8+ T cells in alopecia areata. Overall study: Twice a day, 5 to 10 mg of oral tofacitinib was administered to treated patients.

Investigators isolated RNA and reverse transcribed it into cDNA to act as the sequencing template. Profiling relied on immunoSEQ multiplex PCR, and the TCRdb table lists in-frame clones only, not all of them. Of about 140,000 clones listed, 86% are singletons. Treatment given: oral pan-JAK inhibitor, 5-10 mg twice daily. Germline V gene lookup returns CDR1 SGHDT and CDR2 YYEEEE. The ends were cut back, 4 bases at V and 1 base at J, with 9 bases in the middle. This CDR3 has 13 residues. This receptor was obtained from a human donor with alopecia areata. This specimen consisted of CD8+ T cells sorted from blood, obtained at week 4, from a patient treated with tofacitinib. The rearrangement links TRBV5-6 to TRBJ2-7; D possibly uses TRBD1 or TRBD2 (5 bases each). In DNA, the CDR3 is TGTGCCAGCAGCCCTGGGGGATCCTACGAGCAGTACTTC. It yields the protein CASSPGGSYEQYF.